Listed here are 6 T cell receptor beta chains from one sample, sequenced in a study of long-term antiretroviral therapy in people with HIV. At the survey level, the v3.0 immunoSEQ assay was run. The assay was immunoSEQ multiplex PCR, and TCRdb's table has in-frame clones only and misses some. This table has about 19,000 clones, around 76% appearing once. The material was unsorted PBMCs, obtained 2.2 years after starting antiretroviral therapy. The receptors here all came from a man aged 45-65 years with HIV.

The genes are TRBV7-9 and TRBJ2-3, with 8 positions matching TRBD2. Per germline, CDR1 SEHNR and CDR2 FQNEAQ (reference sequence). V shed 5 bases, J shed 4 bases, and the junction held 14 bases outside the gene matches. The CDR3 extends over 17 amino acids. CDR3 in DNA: TGTGCCAGCAGCCCGACCCCCGGGGGGGGCGGCCCAGATACGCAGTATTTT. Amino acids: CASSPTPGGGGPDTQYF.

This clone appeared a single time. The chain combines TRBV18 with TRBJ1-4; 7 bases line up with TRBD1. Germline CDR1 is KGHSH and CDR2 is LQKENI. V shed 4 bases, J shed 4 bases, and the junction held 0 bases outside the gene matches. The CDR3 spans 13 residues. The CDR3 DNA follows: TGTGCCAGCTCACGGGACAGTAATGAAAAACTGTTTTTT. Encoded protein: CASSRDSNEKLFF.

CDR3 DNA sequence: TGTGCCAGCAGTTTTATGAACACTGAAGCTTTCTTT. Its protein is CASSFMNTEAFF. V and J are TRBV28 and TRBJ1-1; D gene uncertain. Germline CDR1 MDHEN, CDR2 SYDVKM. The CDR3 is made up of 12 amino acids. V gave up 3 bases and J gave up 0 bases, with 2 bases separating them.

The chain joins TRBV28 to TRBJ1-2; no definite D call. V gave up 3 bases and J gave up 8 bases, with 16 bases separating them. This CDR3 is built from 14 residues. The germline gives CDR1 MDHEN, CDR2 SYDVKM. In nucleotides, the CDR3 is TGTGCCAGCAGTTTTCCCTACAGTAGAGGAGGCTACACCTTC. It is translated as CASSFPYSRGGYTF.

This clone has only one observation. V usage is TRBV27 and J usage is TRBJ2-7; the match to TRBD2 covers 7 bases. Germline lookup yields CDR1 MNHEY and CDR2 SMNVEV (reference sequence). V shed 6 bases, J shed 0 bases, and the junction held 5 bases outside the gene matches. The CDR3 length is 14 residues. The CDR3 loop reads CASRVGGFSYEQYF. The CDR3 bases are TGTGCCAGCAGGGTCGGGGGGTTCTCCTACGAGCAGTACTTC.

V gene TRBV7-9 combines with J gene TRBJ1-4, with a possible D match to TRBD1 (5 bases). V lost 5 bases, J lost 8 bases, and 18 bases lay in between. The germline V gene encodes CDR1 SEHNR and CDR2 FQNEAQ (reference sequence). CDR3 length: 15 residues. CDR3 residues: CASSLLPVGGEKLFF. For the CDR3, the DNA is TGTGCCAGCAGCCTACTCCCGGTCGGGGGAGAAAAACTGTTTTTT.